The source of this TCR beta chain is a study of cytomegalovirus exposure and HLA in healthy donors. Study-level results: Some public TCRs appeared in many individuals, while most sequences were rare.

Profiling relied on immunoSEQ multiplex PCR, and the TCRdb table lists in-frame clones only, not all of them. The top ten clones hold roughly 5.8% of a sample with 45,000 to 60,000 clones, approximately 93% of them seen once. On this clone itself: Its specificity is not known.

Trimming stripped 3 bases from V and 6 bases from J, with 11 bases between. The CDR3 totals 13 residues. In germline, CDR1 is SGHAT, CDR2 FQNNGV. The receptor comes from a woman aged 18-29 years in good health and CMV-seronegative. The chain uses TRBV11-2 and TRBJ1-2; no reliable D call. The sample consisted of PBMCs. CDR3 protein: CASSLGSLNGYTF. CDR3 DNA sequence: TGTGCCAGCAGCTTGGGCTCATTGAATGGCTACACCTTC.